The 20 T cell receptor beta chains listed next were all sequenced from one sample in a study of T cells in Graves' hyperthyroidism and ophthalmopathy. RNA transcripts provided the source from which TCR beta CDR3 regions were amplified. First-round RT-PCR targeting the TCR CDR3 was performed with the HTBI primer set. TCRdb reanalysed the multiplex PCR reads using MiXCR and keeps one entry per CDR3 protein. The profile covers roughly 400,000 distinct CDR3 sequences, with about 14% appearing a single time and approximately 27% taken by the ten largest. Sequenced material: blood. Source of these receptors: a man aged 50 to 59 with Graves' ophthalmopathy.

In DNA, the CDR3 is TGTGCCAGCAGTAAACGTCAAAGGGGCACCGGGGAGCTGTTTTTT. This translates into CASSKRQRGTGELFF. The chain couples TRBV6-1 to TRBJ2-2; TRBD1 is a possible D gene (5 bases). V lost 5 bases, J lost 4 bases, and 14 bases lay in between. Germline V CDR1 and CDR2: MNHNS, SASEGT. CDR3 length equals 15 residues.

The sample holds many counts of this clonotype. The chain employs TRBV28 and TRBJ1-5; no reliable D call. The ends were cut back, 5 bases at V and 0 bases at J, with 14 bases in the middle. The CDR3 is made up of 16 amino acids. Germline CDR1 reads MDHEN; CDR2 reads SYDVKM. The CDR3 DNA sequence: TGTGCCAGCAGTCGCAAGGGTCTTTATAGCAATCAGCCCCAGCATTTT. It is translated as CASSRKGLYSNQPQHF.

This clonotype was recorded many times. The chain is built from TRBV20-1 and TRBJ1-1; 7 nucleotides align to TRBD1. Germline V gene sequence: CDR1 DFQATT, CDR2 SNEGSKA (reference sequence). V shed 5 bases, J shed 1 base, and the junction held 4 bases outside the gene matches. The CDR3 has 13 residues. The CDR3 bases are TGCAGTGCTCCGACAGGGCCGAACACTGAAGCTTTCTTT. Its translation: CSAPTGPNTEAFF.

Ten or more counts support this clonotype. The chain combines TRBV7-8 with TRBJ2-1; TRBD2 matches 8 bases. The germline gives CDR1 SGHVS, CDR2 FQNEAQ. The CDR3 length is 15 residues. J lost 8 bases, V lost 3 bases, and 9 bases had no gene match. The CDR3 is CASSFSAGGRDEQFF. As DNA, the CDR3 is TGTGCCAGCAGCTTCTCCGCGGGAGGACGGGATGAGCAGTTCTTC.

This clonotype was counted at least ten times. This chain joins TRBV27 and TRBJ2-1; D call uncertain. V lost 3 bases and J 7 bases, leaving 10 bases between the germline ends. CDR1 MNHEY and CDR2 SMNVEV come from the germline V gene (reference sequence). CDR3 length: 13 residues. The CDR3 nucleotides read TGTGCCAGCAGTTTTGTTATGGGTAATGAGCAGTTCTTC. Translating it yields CASSFVMGNEQFF.

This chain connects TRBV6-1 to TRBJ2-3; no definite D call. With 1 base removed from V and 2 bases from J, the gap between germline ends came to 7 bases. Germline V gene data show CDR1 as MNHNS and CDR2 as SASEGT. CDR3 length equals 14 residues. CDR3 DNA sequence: TGTGCCAGCAGTGAAGACAGTACCACAGATACGCAGTATTTT. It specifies CASSEDSTTDTQYF.

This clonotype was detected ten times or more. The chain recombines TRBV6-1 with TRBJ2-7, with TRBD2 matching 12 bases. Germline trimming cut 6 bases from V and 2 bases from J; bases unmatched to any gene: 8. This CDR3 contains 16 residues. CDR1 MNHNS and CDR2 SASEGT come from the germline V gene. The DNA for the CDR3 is TGTGCCAGCAGAGCAATGGGACTAGCGGGTCCCTACGAGCAGTACTTC. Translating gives CASRAMGLAGPYEQYF.

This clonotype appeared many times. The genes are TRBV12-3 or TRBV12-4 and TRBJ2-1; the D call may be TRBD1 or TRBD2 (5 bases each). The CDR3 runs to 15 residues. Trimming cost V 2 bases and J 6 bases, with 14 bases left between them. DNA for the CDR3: TGTGCCAGCAGTTTATGGGGGTCGGAGGCCAATGAGCAGTTCTTC. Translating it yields CASSLWGSEANEQFF.

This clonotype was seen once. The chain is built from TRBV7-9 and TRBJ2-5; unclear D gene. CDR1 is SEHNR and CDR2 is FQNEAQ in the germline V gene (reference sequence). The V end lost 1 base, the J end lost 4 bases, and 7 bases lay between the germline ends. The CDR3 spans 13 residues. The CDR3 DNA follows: TGTGCCAGCAGCTTAGGACTTTCAGAGACCCAGTACTTC. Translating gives CASSLGLSETQYF.

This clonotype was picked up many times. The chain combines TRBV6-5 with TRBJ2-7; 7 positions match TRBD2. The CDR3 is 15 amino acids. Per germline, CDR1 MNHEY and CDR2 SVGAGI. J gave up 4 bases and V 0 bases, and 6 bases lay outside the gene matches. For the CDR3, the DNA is TGTGCCAGCAGTTACTCGACATACGGGGGGTACGAGCAGTACTTC. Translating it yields CASSYSTYGGYEQYF.

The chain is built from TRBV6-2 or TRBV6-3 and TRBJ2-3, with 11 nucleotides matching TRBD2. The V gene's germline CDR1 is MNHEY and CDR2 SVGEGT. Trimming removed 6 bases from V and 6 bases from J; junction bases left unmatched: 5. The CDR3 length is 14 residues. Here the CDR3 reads CASRPSGRLDTQYF. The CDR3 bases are TGTGCCAGCAGGCCTAGCGGGAGGTTGGATACGCAGTATTTT.

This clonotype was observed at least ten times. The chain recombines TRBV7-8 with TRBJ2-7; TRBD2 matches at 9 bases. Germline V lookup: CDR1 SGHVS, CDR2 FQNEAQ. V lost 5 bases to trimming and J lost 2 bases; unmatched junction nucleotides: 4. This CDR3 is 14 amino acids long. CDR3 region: CASSQGLAPYEQYF. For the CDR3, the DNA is TGTGCCAGCAGCCAGGGACTAGCCCCCTACGAGCAGTACTTC.

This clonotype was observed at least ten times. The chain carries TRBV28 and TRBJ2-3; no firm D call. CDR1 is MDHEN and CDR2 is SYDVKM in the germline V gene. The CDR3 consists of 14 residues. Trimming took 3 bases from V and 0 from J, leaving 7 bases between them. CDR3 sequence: CASSFTASTDTQYF. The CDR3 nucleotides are TGTGCCAGCAGTTTTACAGCTAGCACAGATACGCAGTATTTT. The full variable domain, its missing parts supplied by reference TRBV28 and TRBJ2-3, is DVKVTQSSRYLVKRTGEKVFLECVQDMDHENMFWYRQDPGLGLRLIYFSYDVKMKEKGDIPEGYSVSREKKERFSLILESASTNQTSMYLCASSFTASTDTQYFGPGTRLTVL.

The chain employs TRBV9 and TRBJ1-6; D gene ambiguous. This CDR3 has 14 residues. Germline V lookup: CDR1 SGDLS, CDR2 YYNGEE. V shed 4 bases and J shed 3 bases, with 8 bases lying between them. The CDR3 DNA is TGTGCCAGCAGCTTAGAGGACTATAATTCACCCCTCCACTTT. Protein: CASSLEDYNSPLHF.

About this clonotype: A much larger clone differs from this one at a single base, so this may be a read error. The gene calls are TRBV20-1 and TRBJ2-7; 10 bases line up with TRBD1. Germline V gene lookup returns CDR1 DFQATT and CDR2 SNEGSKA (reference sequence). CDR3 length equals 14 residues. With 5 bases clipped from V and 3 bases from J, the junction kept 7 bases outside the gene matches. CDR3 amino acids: CSAEETGGFYEQYF. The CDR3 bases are TGCAGTGCTGAAGAGACAGGGGGCTTCTACGAGCAGTACTTC.

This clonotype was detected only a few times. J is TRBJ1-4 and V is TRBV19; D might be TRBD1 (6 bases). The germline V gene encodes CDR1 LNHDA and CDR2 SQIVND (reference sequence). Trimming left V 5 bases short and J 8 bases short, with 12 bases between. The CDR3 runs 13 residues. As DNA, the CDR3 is TGTGCCAGTAGTGCCGGGACATCAGAAAAACTGTTTTTT. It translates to CASSAGTSEKLFF. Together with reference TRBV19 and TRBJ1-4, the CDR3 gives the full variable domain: DGGITQSPKYLFRKEGQNVTLSCEQNLNHDAMYWYRQDPGQGLRLIYYSQIVNDFQKGDIAEGYSVSREKKESFPLTVTSAQKNPTAFYLCASSAGTSEKLFFGSGTQLSVL.

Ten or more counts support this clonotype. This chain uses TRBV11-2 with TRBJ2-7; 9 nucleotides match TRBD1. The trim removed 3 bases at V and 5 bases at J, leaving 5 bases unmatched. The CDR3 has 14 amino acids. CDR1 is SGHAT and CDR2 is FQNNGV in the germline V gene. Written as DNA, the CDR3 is TGTGCCAGCAGCTTTGGACAGGGGAGCAACGAGCAGTACTTC. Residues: CASSFGQGSNEQYF.

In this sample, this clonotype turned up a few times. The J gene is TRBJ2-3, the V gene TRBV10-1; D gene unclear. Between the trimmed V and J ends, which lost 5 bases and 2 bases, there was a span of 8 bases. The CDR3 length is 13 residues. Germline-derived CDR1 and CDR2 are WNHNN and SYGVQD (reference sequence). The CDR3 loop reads CASSRTVTDTQYF. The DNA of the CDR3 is TGCGCCAGCAGTAGGACCGTCACAGATACGCAGTATTTT.

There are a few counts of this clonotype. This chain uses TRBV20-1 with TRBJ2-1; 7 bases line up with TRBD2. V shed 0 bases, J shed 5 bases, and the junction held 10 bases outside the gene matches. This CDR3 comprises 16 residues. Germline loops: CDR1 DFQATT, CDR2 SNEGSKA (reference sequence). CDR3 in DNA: TGCAGTGCTAGAGAGTTCGAGCTAGCGGTTAACAATGAGCAGTTCTTC. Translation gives CSAREFELAVNNEQFF.

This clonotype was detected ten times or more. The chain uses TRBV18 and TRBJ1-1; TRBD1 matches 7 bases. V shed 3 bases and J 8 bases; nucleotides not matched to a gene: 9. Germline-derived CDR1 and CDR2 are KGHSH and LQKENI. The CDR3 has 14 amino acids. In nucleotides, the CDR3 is TGTGCCAGCTCACCCGAAGGACAGGCGGTAGAAGCTTTCTTT. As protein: CASSPEGQAVEAFF.